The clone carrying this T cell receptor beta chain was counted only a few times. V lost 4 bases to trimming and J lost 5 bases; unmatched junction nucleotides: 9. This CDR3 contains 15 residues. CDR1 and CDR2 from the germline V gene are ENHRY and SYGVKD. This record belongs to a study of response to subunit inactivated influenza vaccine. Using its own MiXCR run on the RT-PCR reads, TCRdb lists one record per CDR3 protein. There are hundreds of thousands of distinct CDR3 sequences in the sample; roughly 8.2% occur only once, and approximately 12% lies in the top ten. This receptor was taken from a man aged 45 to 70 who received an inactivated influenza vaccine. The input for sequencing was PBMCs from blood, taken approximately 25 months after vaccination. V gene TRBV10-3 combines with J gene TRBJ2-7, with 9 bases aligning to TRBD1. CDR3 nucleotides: TGTGCCATCAGTGGACGGGACAGGGCTAGGGACGAGCAGTACTTC. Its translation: CAISGRDRARDEQYF.